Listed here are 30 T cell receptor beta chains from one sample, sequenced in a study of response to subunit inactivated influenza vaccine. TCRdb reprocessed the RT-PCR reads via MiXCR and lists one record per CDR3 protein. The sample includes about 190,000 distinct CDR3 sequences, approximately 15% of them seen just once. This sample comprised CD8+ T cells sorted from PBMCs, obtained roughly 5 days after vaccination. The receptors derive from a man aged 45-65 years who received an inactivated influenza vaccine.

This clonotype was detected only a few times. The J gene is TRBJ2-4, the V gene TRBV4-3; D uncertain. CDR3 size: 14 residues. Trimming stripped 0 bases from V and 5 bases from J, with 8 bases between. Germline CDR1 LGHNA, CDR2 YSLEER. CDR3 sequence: CASSQDGQQNIQYF. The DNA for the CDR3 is TGCGCCAGCAGCCAAGATGGGCAGCAAAACATTCAGTACTTC.

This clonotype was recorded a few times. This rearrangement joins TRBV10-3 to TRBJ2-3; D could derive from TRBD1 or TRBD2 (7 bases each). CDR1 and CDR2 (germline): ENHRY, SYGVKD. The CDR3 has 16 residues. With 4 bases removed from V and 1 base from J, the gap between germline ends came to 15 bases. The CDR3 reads CAISAARGGGTDTQYF. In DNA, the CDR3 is TGTGCCATCAGTGCGGCCAGGGGGGGGGGCACAGATACGCAGTATTTT.

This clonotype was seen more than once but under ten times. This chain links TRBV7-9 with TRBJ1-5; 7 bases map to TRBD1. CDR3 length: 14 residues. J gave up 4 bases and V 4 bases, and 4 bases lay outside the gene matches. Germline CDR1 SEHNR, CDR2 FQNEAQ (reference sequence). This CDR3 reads CASSWDSQNQPQHF. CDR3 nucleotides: TGTGCCAGCAGCTGGGACAGTCAAAATCAGCCCCAGCATTTT.

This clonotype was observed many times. The CDR3 spells CASNTGSGTQYF. As DNA, the CDR3 is TGTGCCAGCAACACCGGGAGTGGGACCCAGTACTTC. The V and J genes are TRBV2 and TRBJ2-5, with D possibly TRBD2 on 6 matching bases. V gave up 7 bases and J gave up 7 bases, with 13 bases separating them. CDR3 size: 12 residues. Germline CDR1 is SNHLY and CDR2 is FYNNEI.

The chain's CDR3 is CASSYSWGTGELFF. CDR3 bases: TGTGCCAGCAGTTACTCGTGGGGGACCGGGGAGCTGTTTTTT. The chain recombines TRBV6-5 with TRBJ2-2; D is perhaps TRBD1 or TRBD2 (5 bases each). The CDR3 totals 14 residues. CDR1 is MNHEY and CDR2 is SVGAGI in the germline V gene. Trimming left V 0 bases short and J 5 bases short, with 7 bases between.

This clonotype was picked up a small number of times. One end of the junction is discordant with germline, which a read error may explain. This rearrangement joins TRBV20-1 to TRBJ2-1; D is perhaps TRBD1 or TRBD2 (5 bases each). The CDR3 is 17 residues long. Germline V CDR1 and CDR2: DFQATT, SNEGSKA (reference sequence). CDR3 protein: CCARDLGVQSSYNEQFF. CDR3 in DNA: TGCTGTGCTAGAGATCTGGGGGTACAGAGCTCCTACAATGAGCAGTTCTTC.

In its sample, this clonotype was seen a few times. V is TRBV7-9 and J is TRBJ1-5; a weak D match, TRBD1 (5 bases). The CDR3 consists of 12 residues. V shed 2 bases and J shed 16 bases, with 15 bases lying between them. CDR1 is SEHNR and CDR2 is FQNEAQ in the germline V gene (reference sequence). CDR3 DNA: TGTGCCAGCAGCTTACCGGACAACCTCCTTCATTTT. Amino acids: CASSLPDNLLHF.

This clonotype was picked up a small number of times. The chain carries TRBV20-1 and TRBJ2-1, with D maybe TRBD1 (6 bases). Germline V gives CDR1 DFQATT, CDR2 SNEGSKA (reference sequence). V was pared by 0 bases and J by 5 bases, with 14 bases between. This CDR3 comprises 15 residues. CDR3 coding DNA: TGCAGTGCTAGAGATTTTAGGGACAACCACAATGAGCAGTTCTTC. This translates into CSARDFRDNHNEQFF.

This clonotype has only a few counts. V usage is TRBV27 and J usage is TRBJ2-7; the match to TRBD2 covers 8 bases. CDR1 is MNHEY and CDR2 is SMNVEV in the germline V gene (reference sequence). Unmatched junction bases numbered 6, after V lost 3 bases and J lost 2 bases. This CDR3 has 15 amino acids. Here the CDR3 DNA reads TGTGCCAGCAGTTTTTCGGGAGGGCTGACCTACGAGCAGTACTTC. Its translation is CASSFSGGLTYEQYF.

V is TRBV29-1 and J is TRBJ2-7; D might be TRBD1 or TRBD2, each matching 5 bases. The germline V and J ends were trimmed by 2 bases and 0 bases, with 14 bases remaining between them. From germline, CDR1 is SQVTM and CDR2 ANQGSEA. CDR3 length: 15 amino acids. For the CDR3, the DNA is TGCAGCGTTGAATGGTTGTCGGGACGCTCCTACGAGCAGTACTTC. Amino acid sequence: CSVEWLSGRSYEQYF.

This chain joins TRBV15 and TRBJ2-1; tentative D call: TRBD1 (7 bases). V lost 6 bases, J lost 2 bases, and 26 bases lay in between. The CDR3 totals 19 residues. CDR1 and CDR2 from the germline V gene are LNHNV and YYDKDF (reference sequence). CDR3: CATRGDQDRTGRTYNEQFF. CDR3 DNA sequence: TGTGCCACCAGGGGGGACCAGGACAGGACTGGGAGGACCTACAATGAGCAGTTCTTC.

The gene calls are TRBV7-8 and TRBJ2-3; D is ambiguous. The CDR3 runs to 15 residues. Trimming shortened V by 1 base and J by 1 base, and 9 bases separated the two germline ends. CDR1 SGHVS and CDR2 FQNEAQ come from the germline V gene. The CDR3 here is CASSLGTTRTDTQYF. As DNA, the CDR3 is TGTGCCAGCAGCTTAGGAACTACCCGCACAGATACGCAGTATTTT.

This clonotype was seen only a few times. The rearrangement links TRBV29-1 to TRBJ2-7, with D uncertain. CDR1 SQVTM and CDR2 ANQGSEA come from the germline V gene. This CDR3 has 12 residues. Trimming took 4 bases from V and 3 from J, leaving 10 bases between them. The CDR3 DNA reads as TGCAGCGTTGTACGTGGCGTCTACGAGCAGTACTTC. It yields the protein CSVVRGVYEQYF.

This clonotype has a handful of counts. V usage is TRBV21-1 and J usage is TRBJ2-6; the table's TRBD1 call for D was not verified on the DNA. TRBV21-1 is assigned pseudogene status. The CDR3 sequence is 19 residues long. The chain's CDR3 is CASSSLSGTGNSGANVLTF. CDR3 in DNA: TGTGCCAGCAGCAGCTTGTCCGGGACAGGGAACTCTGGGGCCAACGTCCTGACTTTC.

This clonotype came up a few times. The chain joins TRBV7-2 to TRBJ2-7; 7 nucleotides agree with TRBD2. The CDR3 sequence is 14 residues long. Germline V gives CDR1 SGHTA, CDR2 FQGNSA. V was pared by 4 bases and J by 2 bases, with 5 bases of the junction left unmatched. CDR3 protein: CASSSPGTTYEQYF. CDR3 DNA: TGTGCCAGCAGCTCTCCCGGGACTACCTACGAGCAGTACTTC. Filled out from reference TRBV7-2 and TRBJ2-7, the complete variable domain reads GAGVSQSPSNKVTEKGKDVELRCDPISGHTALYWYRQSLGQGLEFLIYFQGNSAPDKSGLPSDRFSAERTGGSVSTLTIQRTQQEDSAVYLCASSSPGTTYEQYFGPGTRLTVT.

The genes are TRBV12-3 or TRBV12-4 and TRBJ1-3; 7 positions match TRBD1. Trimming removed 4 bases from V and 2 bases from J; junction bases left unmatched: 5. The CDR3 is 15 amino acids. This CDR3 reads CASSSPTGPGNTIYF. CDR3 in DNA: TGTGCCAGCAGTTCCCCGACAGGGCCTGGAAACACCATATATTTT.

The CDR3 is CASSFRTLEETQYF. As DNA, the CDR3 is TGTGCCAGCAGCTTCCGGACCCTAGAAGAGACCCAGTACTTC. This rearrangement joins TRBV7-9 to TRBJ2-5; unclear D gene. The germline gives CDR1 SEHNR, CDR2 FQNEAQ (reference sequence). The CDR3 is made up of 14 amino acids. V was trimmed by 3 bases and J by 3 bases, leaving 11 bases between them.

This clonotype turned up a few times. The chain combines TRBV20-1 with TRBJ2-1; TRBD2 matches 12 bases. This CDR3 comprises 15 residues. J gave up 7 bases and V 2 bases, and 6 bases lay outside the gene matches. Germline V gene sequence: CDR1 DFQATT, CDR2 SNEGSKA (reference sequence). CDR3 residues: CSARPTSGRRNEQFF. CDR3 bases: TGCAGTGCTAGACCGACTAGCGGGAGAAGGAATGAGCAGTTCTTC.

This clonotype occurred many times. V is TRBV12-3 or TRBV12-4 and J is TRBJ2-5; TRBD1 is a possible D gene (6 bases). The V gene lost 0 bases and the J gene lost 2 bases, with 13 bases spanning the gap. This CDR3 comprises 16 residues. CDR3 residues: CASSLATGPSQETQYF. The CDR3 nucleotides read TGTGCCAGCAGTTTAGCGACAGGACCCTCTCAAGAGACCCAGTACTTC.

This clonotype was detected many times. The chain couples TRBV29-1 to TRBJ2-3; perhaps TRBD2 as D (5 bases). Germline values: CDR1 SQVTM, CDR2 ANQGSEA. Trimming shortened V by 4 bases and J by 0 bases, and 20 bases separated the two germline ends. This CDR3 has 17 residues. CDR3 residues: CSVVSPGGPLSTDTQYF. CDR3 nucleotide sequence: TGCAGCGTTGTGTCTCCTGGCGGGCCTCTGAGCACAGATACGCAGTATTTT.

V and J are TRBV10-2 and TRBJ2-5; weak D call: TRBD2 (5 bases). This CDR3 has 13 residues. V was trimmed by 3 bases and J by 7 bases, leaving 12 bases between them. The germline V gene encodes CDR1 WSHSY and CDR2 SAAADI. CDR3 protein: CASSDPGLGTQYF. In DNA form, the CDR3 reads TGCGCCAGCAGTGACCCGGGGTTGGGGACCCAGTACTTC.

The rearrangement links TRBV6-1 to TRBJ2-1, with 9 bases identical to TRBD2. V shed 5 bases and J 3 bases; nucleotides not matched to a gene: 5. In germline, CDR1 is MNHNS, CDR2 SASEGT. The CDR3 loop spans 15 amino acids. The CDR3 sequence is CASSTGTSYYNEQFF. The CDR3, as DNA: TGTGCCAGCAGTACCGGGACTAGCTACTACAATGAGCAGTTCTTC.

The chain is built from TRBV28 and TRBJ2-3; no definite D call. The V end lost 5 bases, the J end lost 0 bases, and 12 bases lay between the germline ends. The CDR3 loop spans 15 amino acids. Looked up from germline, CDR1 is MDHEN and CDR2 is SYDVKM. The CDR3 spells CASSPRTASTDTQYF. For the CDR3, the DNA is TGTGCCAGCAGTCCACGGACCGCTAGCACAGATACGCAGTATTTT.

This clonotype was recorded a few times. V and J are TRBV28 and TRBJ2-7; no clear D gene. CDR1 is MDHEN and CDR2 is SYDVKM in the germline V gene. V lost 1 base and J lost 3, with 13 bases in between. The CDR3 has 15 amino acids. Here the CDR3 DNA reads TGTGCCAGCAGTTTATTGGCAAAGAAGGTCTACGAGCAGTACTTC. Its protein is CASSLLAKKVYEQYF.

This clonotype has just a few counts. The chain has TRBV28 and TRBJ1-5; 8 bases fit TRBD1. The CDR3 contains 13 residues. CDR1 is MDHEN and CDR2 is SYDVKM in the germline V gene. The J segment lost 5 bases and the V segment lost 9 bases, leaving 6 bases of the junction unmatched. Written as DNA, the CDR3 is TGTGCCAGTCTGGACAGGGTAGATCAGCCCCAGCATTTT. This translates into CASLDRVDQPQHF.

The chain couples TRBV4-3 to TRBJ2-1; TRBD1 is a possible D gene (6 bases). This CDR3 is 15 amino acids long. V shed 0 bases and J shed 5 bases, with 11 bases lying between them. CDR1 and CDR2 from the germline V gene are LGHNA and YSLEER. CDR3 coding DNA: TGCGCCAGCAGCCAAGATATGGGGGCACACAATGAGCAGTTCTTC. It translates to CASSQDMGAHNEQFF.

This CDR3 reads CASSLAGSGTSGRAAQFF. Here the CDR3 DNA reads TGTGCCAGCAGTTTAGCAGGGTCGGGGACTAGCGGGAGGGCCGCGCAGTTCTTC. The chain uses TRBV12-3 or TRBV12-4 and TRBJ2-1, with 16 bases matching TRBD2. This CDR3 has 18 amino acids. With 0 bases clipped from V and 12 bases from J, the junction kept 11 bases outside the gene matches.

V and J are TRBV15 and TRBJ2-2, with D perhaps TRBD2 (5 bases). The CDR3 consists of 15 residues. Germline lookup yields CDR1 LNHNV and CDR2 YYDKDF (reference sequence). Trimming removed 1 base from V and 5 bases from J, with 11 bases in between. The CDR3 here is CATSRAGGRTGELFF. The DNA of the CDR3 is TGTGCCACCAGCAGAGCCGGCGGGCGGACCGGGGAGCTGTTTTTT.

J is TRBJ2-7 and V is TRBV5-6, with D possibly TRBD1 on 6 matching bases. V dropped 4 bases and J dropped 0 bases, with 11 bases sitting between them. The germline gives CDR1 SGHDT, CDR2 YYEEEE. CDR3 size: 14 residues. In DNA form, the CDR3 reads TGTGCCAGCAGCCTACGGGACAACTCCTACGAGCAGTACTTC. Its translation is CASSLRDNSYEQYF.

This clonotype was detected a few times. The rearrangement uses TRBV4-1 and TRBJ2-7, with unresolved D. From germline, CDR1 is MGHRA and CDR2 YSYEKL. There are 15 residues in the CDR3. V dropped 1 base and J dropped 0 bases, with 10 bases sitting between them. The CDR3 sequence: CASSQGHTSSYEQYF. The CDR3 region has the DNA TGCGCCAGCAGCCAAGGTCACACAAGCTCCTACGAGCAGTACTTC.